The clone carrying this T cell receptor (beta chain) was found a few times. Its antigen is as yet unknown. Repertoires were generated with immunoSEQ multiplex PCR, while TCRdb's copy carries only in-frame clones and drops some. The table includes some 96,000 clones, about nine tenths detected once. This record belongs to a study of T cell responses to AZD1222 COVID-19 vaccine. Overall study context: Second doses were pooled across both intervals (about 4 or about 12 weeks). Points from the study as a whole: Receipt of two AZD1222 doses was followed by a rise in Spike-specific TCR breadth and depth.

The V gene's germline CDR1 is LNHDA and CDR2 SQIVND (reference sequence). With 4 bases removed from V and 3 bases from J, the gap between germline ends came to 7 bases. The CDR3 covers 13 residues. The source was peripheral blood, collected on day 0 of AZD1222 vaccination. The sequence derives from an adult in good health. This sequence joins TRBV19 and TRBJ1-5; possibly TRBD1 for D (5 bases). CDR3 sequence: CASSKTVNQPQHF. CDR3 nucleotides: TGTGCCAGTAGTAAGACAGTCAATCAGCCCCAGCATTTT.